One sample yielded the 21 T cell receptor beta chains listed below, sequenced in a study of cytomegalovirus exposure and HLA in healthy donors. Sequencing used immunoSEQ multiplex PCR; TCRdb keeps in-frame clones, though not all of them. The repertoire holds more than 120,000 clones, with approximately 90% as singletons. The sample was PBMCs. These receptors originate from a man in his late teens or twenties in good health and CMV-seropositive.

This clone has just one count. The V and J genes are TRBV9 and TRBJ2-7, with a tentative D call TRBD1 (5 bases). CDR1 is SGDLS, CDR2 YYNGEE, per germline. The CDR3 extends over 14 amino acids. Trimming stripped 0 bases from V and 5 bases from J, with 12 bases between. The CDR3 bases are TGTGCCAGCAGCGTAGAAGGGGCGGCCCACGAGCAGTACTTC. This codes for CASSVEGAAHEQYF.

This clone came up a few times. The rearrangement links TRBV28 to TRBJ1-1, with D perhaps TRBD1 (6 bases). In germline, CDR1 is MDHEN, CDR2 SYDVKM. The ends were cut back, 4 bases at V and 10 bases at J, with 10 bases in the middle. The CDR3 runs to 11 residues. The CDR3 coding sequence is TGTGCCAGCAGTTCTCAGGGGTCAGCTTTCTTT. It yields the protein CASSSQGSAFF. Drawing the rest from reference TRBV28 and TRBJ1-1, the complete variable domain is DVKVTQSSRYLVKRTGEKVFLECVQDMDHENMFWYRQDPGLGLRLIYFSYDVKMKEKGDIPEGYSVSREKKERFSLILESASTNQTSMYLCASSSQGSAFFGQGTRLTVV.

The V and J genes are TRBV6-5 and TRBJ2-7; 9 bases fit TRBD2. This CDR3 is built from 14 residues. With 6 bases clipped from V and 3 bases from J, the junction kept 6 bases outside the gene matches. CDR1 is MNHEY, CDR2 SVGAGI, per germline. CDR3 sequence (DNA): TGTGCCAGCAGGGGAGCGGGAGGATACTACGAGCAGTACTTC. Translated: CASRGAGGYYEQYF.

Concerning this clone: One end of the junction is discordant with germline, which a read error may explain. The rearrangement joins TRBV10-2 to TRBJ2-1; 8 bases match TRBD1. CDR3 length: 13 residues. CDR1 WSHSY and CDR2 SAAADI come from the germline V gene. The CDR3 nucleotides read TGCGCCAGCAGGGGCCCGGGACAGGTAGCCTGGGTCTTC. This gives the protein CASRGPGQVAWVF.

The CDR3 spells CARVRRGFGKLFF. The CDR3 nucleotides are TGTGCCCGGGTCCGTCGCGGTTTTGGAAAACTGTTTTTT. The chain is built from TRBV25-1 and TRBJ1-4; D remains unclear. V lost 11 bases and J lost 10, with 20 bases in between. Germline V CDR1 and CDR2: MGHDK, SYGVNS. This CDR3 contains 13 residues.

The chain carries TRBV6-5 and TRBJ2-2, with TRBD1 matching 9 bases. This CDR3 spans 15 amino acids. Trimming removed 4 bases from V and 6 bases from J; junction bases left unmatched: 6. Germline lookup yields CDR1 MNHEY and CDR2 SVGAGI. DNA for the CDR3: TGTGCCAGCAGTTTGGGACAGGGAATCGCCGGGGAGCTGTTTTTT. This sequence encodes CASSLGQGIAGELFF.

The table lists this clone with a few counts. The rearrangement joins TRBV7-9 to TRBJ2-7, with D possibly being TRBD1 (5 bases). Germline V gene lookup returns CDR1 SEHNR and CDR2 FQNEAQ (reference sequence). The ends were cut back, 2 bases at V and 0 bases at J, with 14 bases in the middle. The CDR3 length is 16 residues. This chain's CDR3 is CASSLSKGHTSYEQYF. The CDR3, as DNA: TGTGCCAGCAGCTTAAGTAAGGGGCATACCTCCTACGAGCAGTACTTC.

The chain links TRBV7-9 to TRBJ1-1, with 7 bases lining up with TRBD1. The CDR3 runs 14 residues. The germline V gene has CDR1 SEHNR and CDR2 FQNEAQ (reference sequence). The V and J ends lost 4 bases and 7 bases, in that order; junction bases with no gene match: 9. The CDR3 spells CASSWKQGLDEAFF. In DNA form, the CDR3 reads TGTGCCAGCAGCTGGAAACAGGGGTTGGATGAAGCTTTCTTT. Filled out from reference TRBV7-9 and TRBJ1-1, the complete variable domain reads DTGVSQNPRHKITKRGQNVTFRCDPISEHNRLYWYRQTLGQGPEFLTYFQNEAQLEKSRLLSDRFSAERPKGSFSTLEIQRTEQGDSAMYLCASSWKQGLDEAFFGQGTRLTVV.

The chain couples TRBV4-1 to TRBJ2-7; 9 bases agree with TRBD1. The CDR3 spans 15 residues. Trimming removed 4 bases from V and 3 bases from J; junction bases left unmatched: 7. CDR1 is MGHRA and CDR2 is YSYEKL in the germline V gene. CDR3 loop: CASSLWTGDDYEQYF. The CDR3 coding sequence is TGCGCCAGCAGCCTATGGACAGGGGACGACTACGAGCAGTACTTC.

The chain joins TRBV5-1 to TRBJ2-6; no clear D gene. Looked up from germline, CDR1 is SGHRS and CDR2 is YFSETQ. Trimming left V 9 bases short and J 0 bases short, with 10 bases between. The CDR3 covers 14 residues. The CDR3 loop reads CATTPGSGANVLTF. CDR3 in DNA: TGCGCCACCACCCCCGGCTCTGGGGCCAACGTCCTGACTTTC.

The rearrangement joins TRBV5-1 to TRBJ1-1; a possible D gene is TRBD1 (5 bases). The CDR3 is 16 amino acids. Per germline, CDR1 SGHRS and CDR2 YFSETQ. V shed 1 base and J shed 6 bases, with 19 bases lying between them. CDR3 bases: TGCGCCAGCAGCTTGTTAGGTTTGGGGCAAACAGCTGAAGCTTTCTTT. Its translation is CASSLLGLGQTAEAFF.

The chain is built from TRBV2 and TRBJ2-2; 11 nucleotides line up with TRBD1. CDR3 length: 15 residues. V was clipped by 6 bases and J by 6 bases; unmatched bases: 6. Looked up from germline, CDR1 is SNHLY and CDR2 is FYNNEI. The CDR3 reads CASRGDRGISGELFF. The CDR3 DNA reads TGTGCCAGCAGGGGGGACAGGGGGATTTCCGGGGAGCTGTTTTTT.

This chain uses TRBV2 with TRBJ1-2, with 12 positions matching TRBD1. Looked up from germline, CDR1 is SNHLY and CDR2 is FYNNEI. CDR3 length equals 15 residues. Trimming removed 4 bases from V and 7 bases from J; junction bases left unmatched: 7. The CDR3 spells CASSGGQGAEGGYTF. CDR3 sequence (DNA): TGTGCCAGCAGTGGGGGACAGGGGGCGGAAGGTGGCTACACCTTC.

This clone showed up just once. The chain uses TRBV14 and TRBJ2-1; D remains ambiguous. There are 13 residues in the CDR3. Trimming left V 1 base short and J 9 bases short, with 10 bases between. Germline CDR1 and CDR2: SGHDN and FVKESK. The CDR3 sequence: CASSQVGAGEQFF. CDR3 bases: TGTGCCAGCAGCCAAGTTGGTGCCGGTGAGCAGTTCTTC. The full variable domain, completed using reference TRBV14 and TRBJ2-1, is EAGVTQFPSHSVIEKGQTVTLRCDPISGHDNLYWYRRVMGKEIKFLLHFVKESKQDESGMPNNRFLAERTGGTYSTLKVQPAELEDSGVYFCASSQVGAGEQFFGPGTRLTVL.

V is TRBV10-1 and J is TRBJ1-1; TRBD1 agrees at 7 bases. The germline V gene has CDR1 WNHNN and CDR2 SYGVQD (reference sequence). This CDR3 comprises 14 residues. V shed 4 bases, J shed 6 bases, and the junction held 8 bases outside the gene matches. Here the CDR3 DNA reads TGCGCCAGCAGTGGACAGGGTGATGCGGCTGAAGCTTTCTTT. Amino acids: CASSGQGDAAEAFF.

The chain is built from TRBV9 and TRBJ2-1, with 8 bases lining up with TRBD2. CDR3 length: 15 amino acids. Per germline, CDR1 SGDLS and CDR2 YYNGEE. The V gene end was trimmed by 6 bases and the J gene end by 0 bases; junction bases not matched to a gene: 5. Written as DNA, the CDR3 is TGTGCCAGCACTGCTCGGGAGGGCTCCTACAATGAGCAGTTCTTC. It is translated as CASTAREGSYNEQFF.

The chain has TRBV10-3 and TRBJ2-7; D ambiguous. This CDR3 region has 11 residues. Trimming cost V 3 bases and J 3 bases, with 3 bases left between them. Germline values: CDR1 ENHRY, CDR2 SYGVKD. CDR3 sequence reads: CAISDFYEQYF. The CDR3, as DNA: TGTGCCATCAGTGACTTCTACGAGCAGTACTTC.

This sequence joins TRBV19 and TRBJ1-2, with a possible D match to TRBD1 (5 bases). Deletions cut 4 bases from V and 13 bases from J, with 19 bases between. Germline CDR1 and CDR2: LNHDA and SQIVND (reference sequence). CDR3 length: 13 residues. In DNA, the CDR3 is TGTGCCAGTAGTACAGGGTCTAAACGCACCTTCACCTTC. Amino acids: CASSTGSKRTFTF. The complete variable domain, with remaining parts taken from reference TRBV19 and TRBJ1-2, reads DGGITQSPKYLFRKEGQNVTLSCEQNLNHDAMYWYRQDPGQGLRLIYYSQIVNDFQKGDIAEGYSVSREKKESFPLTVTSAQKNPTAFYLCASSTGSKRTFTFGSGTRLTVV.

V usage is TRBV5-1 and J usage is TRBJ2-7, with 7 positions matching TRBD1. This CDR3 is 15 amino acids long. The V segment lost 5 bases and the J segment 2 bases; nucleotides outside the gene matches: 10. Germline V lookup: CDR1 SGHRS, CDR2 YFSETQ. CDR3: CASSLWFRGTYEQYF. The CDR3 coding sequence is TGCGCCAGCAGTCTATGGTTCAGGGGGACCTACGAGCAGTACTTC.

The chain joins TRBV30 to TRBJ1-2; D not certain. This CDR3 is built from 12 residues. Trimming left V 6 bases short and J 4 bases short, with 12 bases between. The germline gives CDR1 GTSNPN, CDR2 SVGIG (reference sequence). CDR3 DNA: TGTGCCTGTCAATCCGGGAGCTATGGCTACACCTTC. This codes for CACQSGSYGYTF.

The V gene is TRBV6-6, the J gene TRBJ1-1; D is unclear. The germline gives CDR1 MNHNY, CDR2 SVGAGI (reference sequence). V shed 6 bases and J shed 4 bases, with 6 bases lying between them. The CDR3 sequence is 11 residues long. The CDR3 DNA sequence: TGTGCCAGCAGGGAGGGCACTGAAGCTTTCTTT. Its protein product is CASREGTEAFF.